The source of this T cell receptor beta chain is a study of OX40 agonist ivuxolimab in advanced cancers. Looked up from germline, CDR1 is LGHNT and CDR2 is FRNRAP. V dropped 0 bases and J dropped 2 bases, with 14 bases sitting between them. The CDR3 loop spans 17 amino acids. This table comes from immunoSEQ multiplex PCR, and its TCRdb copy is limited to in-frame clones, with some not included. The sample includes 60,000 to 65,000 clones, 70% to 90% of them seen just once. Study results and caveats: The CD4+ and CD8+ T cells in the blood had expanded clonally by week 6 at 0.1 to 3.0 mg/kg.

Concerning this clone: Its cognate antigen is unknown.

The clonotype originates from an adult with an advanced solid tumor such as melanoma, head and neck, liver or kidney cancer. This rearrangement joins TRBV12-5 to TRBJ1-3, with D tentatively TRBD1 (5 bases). Here the sequenced sample was CD4+ or CD8+ T cells sorted from blood, taken in a trial of the OX40 agonist ivuxolimab. In nucleotides, the CDR3 is TGTGCTAGTGGTTTGGTACCCTCGGGGGACCCTGGAAACACCATATATTTT. It codes for CASGLVPSGDPGNTIYF.